Sequencing of this TCR beta chain was carried out in a study of T cell repertoires in cytomegalovirus infection (dated by TCRdb to about 2019). Broadly, across the study: Recently identified HLA-C-restricted CMV epitopes, whose presentation resists viral immunomodulation, were targeted by peptide stimulations together with well-studied HLA-B-restricted epitopes. The HLA type of each donor mattered for the analysis, because public TCR beta signatures pointed to carriage of CMV infection along with the matching HLA type.

Summary of the overall study and its limitations: In the ex vivo response, HLA-C-restricted CMV-specific TCR beta clonotypes were dominant, and in two of eight donors the single most frequent clonotype came from this HLA-C-restricted group. In both this cohort and an independent cohort of some 370 donors, the cumulative frequency of public TCR beta family members distinguished carriers of CMV infection plus the relevant HLA type.

Sequenced using an Illumina HiSeq 1500. The public reads were reanalyzed by TCRdb: fastp trimming at Q25, MiXCR alignment, in-frame beta chains only. Rows matching on CDR3 protein sequence are summarized as one entry with the most common DNA and genes. For this sample the table gives almost 90,000 distinct CDR3 sequences, of which approximately 30% were detected only once. Of the sample, approximately 71% falls within the top ten clones. This clonotype was observed once. Its antigen specificity is not known. No base qualities exist here, and no much larger clone lies one base off it. One read amounts to weak evidence. CDR3 length: 15 amino acids, cysteine to phenylalanine. Solely the CDR3 DNA is kept, with 45 bases framed from the first base. V is pared back by 2 bases and J by 5 bases, with 15 bases lying between the germline termini. The CDR1 and CDR2 encoded by the germline V gene are SQVTM and ANQGSEA.

The treatment or condition label, as the study defines it: in vitro stimulation with specific CMV peptide epitopes to enrich CMV-specific T cells. This receptor was taken from a human donor in good health (CMV status not recorded). Some clones in this sample may be carry-over from other donors' samples. Here the sequenced sample was CD8+ T cells from cultured PBMCs, taken from culture after CMV antigen stimulation. The V and J genes are TRBV29-1 and TRBJ2-2; TRBD1 is possibly the D segment (5 matching bases). The bases read TGCAGCGTTGAATCGGGCAGGGAAGGGACCGGGGAGCTGTTTTTT. It encodes CSVESGREGTGELFF.